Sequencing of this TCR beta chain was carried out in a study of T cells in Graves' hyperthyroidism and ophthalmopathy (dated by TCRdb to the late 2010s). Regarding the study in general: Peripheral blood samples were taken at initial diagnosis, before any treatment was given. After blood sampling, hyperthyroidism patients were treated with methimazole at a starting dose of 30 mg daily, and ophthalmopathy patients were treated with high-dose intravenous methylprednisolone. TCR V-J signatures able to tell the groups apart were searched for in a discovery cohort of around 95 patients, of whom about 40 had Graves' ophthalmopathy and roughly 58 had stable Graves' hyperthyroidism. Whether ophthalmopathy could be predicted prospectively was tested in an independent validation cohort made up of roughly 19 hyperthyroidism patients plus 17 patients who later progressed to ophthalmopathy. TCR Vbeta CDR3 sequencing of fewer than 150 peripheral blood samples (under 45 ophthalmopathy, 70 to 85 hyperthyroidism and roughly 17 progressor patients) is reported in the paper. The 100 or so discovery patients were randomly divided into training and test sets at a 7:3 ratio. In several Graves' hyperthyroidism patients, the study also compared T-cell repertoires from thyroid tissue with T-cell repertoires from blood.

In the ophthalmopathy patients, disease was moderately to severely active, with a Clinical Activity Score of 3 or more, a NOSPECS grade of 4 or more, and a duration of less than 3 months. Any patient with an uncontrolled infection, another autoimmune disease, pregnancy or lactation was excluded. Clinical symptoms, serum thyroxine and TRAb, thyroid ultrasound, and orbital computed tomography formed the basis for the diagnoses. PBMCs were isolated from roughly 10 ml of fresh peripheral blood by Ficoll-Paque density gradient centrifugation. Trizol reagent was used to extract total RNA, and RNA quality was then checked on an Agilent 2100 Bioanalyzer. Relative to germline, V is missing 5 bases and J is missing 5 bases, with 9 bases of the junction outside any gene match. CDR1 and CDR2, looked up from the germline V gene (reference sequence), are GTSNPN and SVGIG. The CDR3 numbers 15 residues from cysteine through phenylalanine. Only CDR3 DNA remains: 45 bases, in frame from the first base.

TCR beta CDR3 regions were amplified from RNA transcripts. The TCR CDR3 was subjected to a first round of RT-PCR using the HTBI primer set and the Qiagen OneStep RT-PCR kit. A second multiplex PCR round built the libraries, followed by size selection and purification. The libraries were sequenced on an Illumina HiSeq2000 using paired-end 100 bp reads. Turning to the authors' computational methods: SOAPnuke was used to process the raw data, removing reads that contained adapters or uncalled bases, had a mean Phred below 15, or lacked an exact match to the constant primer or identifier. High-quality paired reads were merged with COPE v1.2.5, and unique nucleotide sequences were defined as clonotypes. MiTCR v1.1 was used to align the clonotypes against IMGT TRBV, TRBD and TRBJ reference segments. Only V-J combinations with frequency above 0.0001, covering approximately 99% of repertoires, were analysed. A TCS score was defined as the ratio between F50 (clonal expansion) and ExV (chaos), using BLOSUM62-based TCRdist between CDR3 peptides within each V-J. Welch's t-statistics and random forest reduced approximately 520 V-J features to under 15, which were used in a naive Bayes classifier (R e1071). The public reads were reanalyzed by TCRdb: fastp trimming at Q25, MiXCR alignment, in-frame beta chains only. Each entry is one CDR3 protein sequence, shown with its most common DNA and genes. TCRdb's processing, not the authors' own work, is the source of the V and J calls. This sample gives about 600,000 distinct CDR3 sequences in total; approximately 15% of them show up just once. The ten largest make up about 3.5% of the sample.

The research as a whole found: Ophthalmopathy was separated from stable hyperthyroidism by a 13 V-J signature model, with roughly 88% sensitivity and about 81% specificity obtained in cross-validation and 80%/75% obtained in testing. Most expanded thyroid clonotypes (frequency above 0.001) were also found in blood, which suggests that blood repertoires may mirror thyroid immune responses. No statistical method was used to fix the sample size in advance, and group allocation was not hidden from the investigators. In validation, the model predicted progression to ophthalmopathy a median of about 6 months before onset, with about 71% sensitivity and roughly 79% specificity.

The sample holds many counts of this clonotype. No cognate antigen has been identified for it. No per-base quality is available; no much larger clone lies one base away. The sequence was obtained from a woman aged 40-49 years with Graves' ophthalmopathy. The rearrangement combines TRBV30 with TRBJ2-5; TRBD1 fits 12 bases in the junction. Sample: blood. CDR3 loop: CAWSTGTGGFETQYF. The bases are TGTGCCTGGTCCACCGGGACAGGGGGCTTTGAGACCCAGTACTTC.